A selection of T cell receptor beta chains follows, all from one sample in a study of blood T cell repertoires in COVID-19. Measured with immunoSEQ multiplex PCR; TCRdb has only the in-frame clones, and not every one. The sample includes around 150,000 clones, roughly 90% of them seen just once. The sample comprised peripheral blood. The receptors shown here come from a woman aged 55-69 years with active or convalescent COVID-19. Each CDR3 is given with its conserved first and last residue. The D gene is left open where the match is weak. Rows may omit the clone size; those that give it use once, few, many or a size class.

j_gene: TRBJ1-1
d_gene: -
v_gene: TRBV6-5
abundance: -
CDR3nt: TGTGCCAGCAGGGGCGGACAGCGGAACACTGAAGCTTTCTTT
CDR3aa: CASRGGQRNTEAFF

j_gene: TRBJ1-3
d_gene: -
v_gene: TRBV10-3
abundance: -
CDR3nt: TGTGCCATCAGTGACAGGGGAGAGGGGTCCATATATTTT
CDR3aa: CAISDRGEGSIYF

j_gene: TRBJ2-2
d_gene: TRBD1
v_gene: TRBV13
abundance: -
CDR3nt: TGTGCCAGCAGCTCGCTACGCCGGGACAGGAACACCGGGGAGCTGTTTTTT
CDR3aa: CASSSLRRDRNTGELFF

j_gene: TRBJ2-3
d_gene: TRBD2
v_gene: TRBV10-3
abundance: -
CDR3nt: TGTGCCATCAGTGTCCCGACTAGCGGGGAAGATACGCAGTATTTT
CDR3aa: CAISVPTSGEDTQYF

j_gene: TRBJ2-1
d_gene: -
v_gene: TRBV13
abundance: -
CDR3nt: TGTGCCAGCAGCTACTCGGGAGGGGGCAATAGGGTCTTC
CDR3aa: CASSYSGGGNRVF

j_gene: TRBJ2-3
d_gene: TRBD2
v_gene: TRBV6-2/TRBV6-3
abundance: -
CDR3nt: TGTGCCAGCAGTTTTTCACAAAGCGGGGCATACACAGATACGCAGTATTTT
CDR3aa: CASSFSQSGAYTDTQYF

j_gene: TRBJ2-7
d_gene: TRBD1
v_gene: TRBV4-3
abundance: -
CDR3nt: TGCGCCAGCAGCCCGCAGGTCGGGACAGGGGCCTACGAGCAGTACTTC
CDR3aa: CASSPQVGTGAYEQYF

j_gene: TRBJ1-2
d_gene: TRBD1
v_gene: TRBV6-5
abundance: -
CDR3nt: TGTGCCAGCAGTTTGGGGGACAGCCAAGTCTATGGCTACACCTTC
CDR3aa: CASSLGDSQVYGYTF

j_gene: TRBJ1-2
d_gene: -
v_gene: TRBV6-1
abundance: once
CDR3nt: TGTGCCAGCAGTGAGGGAGCGATATATGGCTACACCTTC
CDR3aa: CASSEGAIYGYTF

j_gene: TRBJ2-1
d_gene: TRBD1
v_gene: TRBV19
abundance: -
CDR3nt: TGTGCCAGTAGTATAAAACAGGGGTCCTACAATGAGCAGTTCTTC
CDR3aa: CASSIKQGSYNEQFF

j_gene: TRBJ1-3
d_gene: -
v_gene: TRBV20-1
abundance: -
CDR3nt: TGCAGTGCTAGTGGTTGGGGGACATCTGGAAACACCATATATTTT
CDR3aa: CSASGWGTSGNTIYF

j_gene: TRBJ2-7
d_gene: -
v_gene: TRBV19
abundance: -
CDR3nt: TGTGCCAGTAGCCCCTCGGGTCTCTACGAGCAGTACTTC
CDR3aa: CASSPSGLYEQYF

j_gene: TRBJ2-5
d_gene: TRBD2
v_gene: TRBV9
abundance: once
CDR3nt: TGTGCCAGCAGCGAACTAGCGAGGAGTTCTGGGGAGACCCAGTACTTC
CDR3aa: CASSELARSSGETQYF

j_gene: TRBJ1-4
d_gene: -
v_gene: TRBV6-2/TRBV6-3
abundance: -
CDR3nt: TGTGCCAGCAGTCGGGCCCTGACTTCGCGGGGGGAACTGTTTTTT
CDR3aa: CASSRALTSRGELFF

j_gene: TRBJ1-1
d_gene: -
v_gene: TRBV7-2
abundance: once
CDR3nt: TGTGCCAGCAGCTTAAATTCTGGCCCAGTTACGAACACTGAAGCTTTCTTT
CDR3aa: CASSLNSGPVTNTEAFF

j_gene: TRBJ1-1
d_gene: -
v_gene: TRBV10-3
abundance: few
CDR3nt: TGTGCCATCAGTGAGTCGACTATTAGGGGGAAGAACACTGAAGCTTTCTTT
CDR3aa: CAISESTIRGKNTEAFF

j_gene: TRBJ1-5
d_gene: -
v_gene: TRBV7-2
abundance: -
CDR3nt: TGTGCCAGCAGCTTAGGCCAGGGCAATCAGCCCCAGCATTTT
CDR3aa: CASSLGQGNQPQHF

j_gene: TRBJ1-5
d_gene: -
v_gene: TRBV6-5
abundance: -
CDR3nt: TGTGCCAGCAGACAGGTCGTTGATCAGCCCCAGCATTTT
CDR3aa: CASRQVVDQPQHF

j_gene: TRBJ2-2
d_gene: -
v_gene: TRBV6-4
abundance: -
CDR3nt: TGTGCCAGCAGTCAGGCATTGACGGCCGGGGAGCTGTTTTTT
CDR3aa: CASSQALTAGELFF

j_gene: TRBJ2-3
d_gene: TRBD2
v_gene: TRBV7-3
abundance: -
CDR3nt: TGTGCCAGCTCTAGCGGGGGGGCCACAGATACGCAGTATTTT
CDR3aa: CASSSGGATDTQYF

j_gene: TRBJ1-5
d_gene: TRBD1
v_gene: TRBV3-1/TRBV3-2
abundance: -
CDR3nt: TGTGCCAGCAGCCAAGGACAGGGGGCGGGACAGCCCCAGCATTTT
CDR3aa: CASSQGQGAGQPQHF

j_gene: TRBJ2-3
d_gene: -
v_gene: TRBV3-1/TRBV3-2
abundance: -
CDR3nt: TGTGCCAGCGCAGGGGTCCCCGGACATACGCAGTATTTT
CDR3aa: CASAGVPGHTQYF

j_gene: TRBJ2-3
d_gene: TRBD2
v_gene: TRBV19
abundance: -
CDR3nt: TGTGCCAGTAGTATAGTCAGCGGGGGGGCCCTCGATACGCAGTATTTT
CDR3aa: CASSIVSGGALDTQYF

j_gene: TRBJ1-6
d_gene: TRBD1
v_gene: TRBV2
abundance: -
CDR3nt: TGTGCCAGCAGTGGGACAGGGAGCTCCTATAATTCACCCCTCCACTTT
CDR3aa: CASSGTGSSYNSPLHF

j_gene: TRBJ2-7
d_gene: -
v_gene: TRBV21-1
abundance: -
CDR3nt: TGTGCCAGCAGCACCTTAAGACAGGGATCCCCCAACGAGCAGTACTTC
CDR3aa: CASSTLRQGSPNEQYF

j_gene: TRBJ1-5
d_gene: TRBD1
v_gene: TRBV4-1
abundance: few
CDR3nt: TGCGCCAGCAGCGAAGGACAGGGGGCTTTAGGCAATCAGCCCCAGCATTTT
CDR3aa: CASSEGQGALGNQPQHF

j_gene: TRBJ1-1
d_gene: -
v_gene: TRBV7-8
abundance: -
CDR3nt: TGTGCCAGCAGCCTAAACACTGAAGCTTTCTTT
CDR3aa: CASSLNTEAFF

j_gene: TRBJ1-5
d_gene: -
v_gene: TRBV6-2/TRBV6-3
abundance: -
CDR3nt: TGTGCCAGCAGTTACTCTCCAGGTAATCAGCCCCAGCATTTT
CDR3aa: CASSYSPGNQPQHF

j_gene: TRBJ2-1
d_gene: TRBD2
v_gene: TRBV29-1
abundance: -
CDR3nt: TGCAGCGGCGGGACTAGCGGCCCCTCCTACAATGAGCAGTTCTTC
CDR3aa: CSGGTSGPSYNEQFF

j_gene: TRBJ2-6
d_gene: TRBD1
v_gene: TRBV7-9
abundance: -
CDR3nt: TGTGCCAGCAGCTTAGAGGGGGCCGGGGCCAACGTCCTGACTTTC
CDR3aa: CASSLEGAGANVLTF

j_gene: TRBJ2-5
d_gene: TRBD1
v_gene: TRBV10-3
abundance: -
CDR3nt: TGTGCCACCCGCACCAGACAGGGGGCATTGGCGAGAGAGACCCAGTACTTC
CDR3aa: CATRTRQGALARETQYF

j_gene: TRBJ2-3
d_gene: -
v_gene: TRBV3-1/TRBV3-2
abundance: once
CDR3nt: TGTGCCAGCAACGATGCGAGCGGAGGAGATACGCAGTATTTT
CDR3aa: CASNDASGGDTQYF

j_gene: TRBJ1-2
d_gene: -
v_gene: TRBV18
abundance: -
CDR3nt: TGTGCCAGCTCACCGCCGGGGGGGGACTATGGCTACACCTTC
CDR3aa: CASSPPGGDYGYTF

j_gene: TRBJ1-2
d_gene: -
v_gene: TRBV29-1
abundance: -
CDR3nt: TGCAGCGTGCTCACACAGAGGGTCGGCTACACCTTC
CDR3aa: CSVLTQRVGYTF

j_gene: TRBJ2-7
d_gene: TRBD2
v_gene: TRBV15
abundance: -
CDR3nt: TGTGCCACCAGCAGAGGAGTAGGAGTAGCGGGGGCGGGCGAGCAGTACTTC
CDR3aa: CATSRGVGVAGAGEQYF

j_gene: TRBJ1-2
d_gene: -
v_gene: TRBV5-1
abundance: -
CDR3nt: TGCGCCAGCAGCTTTGAGGGGGTCTATGGCTACACCTTC
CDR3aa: CASSFEGVYGYTF

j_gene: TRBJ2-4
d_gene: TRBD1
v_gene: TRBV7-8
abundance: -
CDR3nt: TGTGCCAGCAGCACCGGGACAGGGCGAAAGTACTTC
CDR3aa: CASSTGTGRKYF

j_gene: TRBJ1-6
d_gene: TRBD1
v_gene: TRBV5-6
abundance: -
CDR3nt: TGTGCCAGCAGCTGGGACAGGGGGGATTCACCCCTCCACTTT
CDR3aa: CASSWDRGDSPLHF

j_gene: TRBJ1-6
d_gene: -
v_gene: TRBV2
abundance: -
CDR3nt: TGTGCCAGCAGTGAGACATTGAATTCTTTACCCCTCCACTTT
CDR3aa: CASSETLNSLPLHF

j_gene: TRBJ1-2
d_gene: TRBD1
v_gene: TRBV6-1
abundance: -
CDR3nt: TGTGCCAGCAGGGACAGGGGGGGCTATGGCTACACCTTC
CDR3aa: CASRDRGGYGYTF

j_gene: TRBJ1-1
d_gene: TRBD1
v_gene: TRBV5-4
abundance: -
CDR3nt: TGTGCCAGCAGCTCCCCGGGACAGCTGGGAGGCACTGAAGCTTTCTTT
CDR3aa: CASSSPGQLGGTEAFF

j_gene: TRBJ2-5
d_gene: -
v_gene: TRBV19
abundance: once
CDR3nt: TGTGCCTCCAAGGACAGTAGGGTAGAGACCCAGTACTTC
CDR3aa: CASKDSRVETQYF

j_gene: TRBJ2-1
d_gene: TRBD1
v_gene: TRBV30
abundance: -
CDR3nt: TGTGCCTCGCCGGCCGGGACAGGGGGGAATGAGCAGTTCTTC
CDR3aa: CASPAGTGGNEQFF

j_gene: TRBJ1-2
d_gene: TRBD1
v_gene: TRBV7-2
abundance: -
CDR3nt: TGTGCCAGCAGCTTAAGCCAGGGGGATGGCTACACCTTC
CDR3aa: CASSLSQGDGYTF

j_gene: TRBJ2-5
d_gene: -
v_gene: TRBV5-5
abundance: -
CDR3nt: TGTGCCAGCAGCTTGGACAGCTACCAAGAGACCCAGTACTTC
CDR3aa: CASSLDSYQETQYF

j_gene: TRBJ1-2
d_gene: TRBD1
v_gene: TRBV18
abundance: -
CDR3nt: TGTGCCAGCTCACCACAAACGGGACAGTCTAACTATGGCTACACCTTC
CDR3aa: CASSPQTGQSNYGYTF

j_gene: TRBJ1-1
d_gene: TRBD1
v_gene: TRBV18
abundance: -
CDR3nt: TGTGCCAGCTCACCACTTTTGGGGACAGGGACCATGAACACTGAAGCTTTCTTT
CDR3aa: CASSPLLGTGTMNTEAFF

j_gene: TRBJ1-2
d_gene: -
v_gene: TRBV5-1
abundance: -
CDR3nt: TGCGCCAGCAGCGAGACTGAAACCTATGGCTACACCTTC
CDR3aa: CASSETETYGYTF

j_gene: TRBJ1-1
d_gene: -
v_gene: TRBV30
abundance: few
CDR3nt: TGTGCCTGGAGTCCCCCGGTCTCGAACACTGAAGCTTTCTTT
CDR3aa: CAWSPPVSNTEAFF

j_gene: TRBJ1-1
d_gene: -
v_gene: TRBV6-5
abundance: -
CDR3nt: TGTGCCAGCAGACCCGGGACTGTGAACACTGAAGCTTTCTTT
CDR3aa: CASRPGTVNTEAFF

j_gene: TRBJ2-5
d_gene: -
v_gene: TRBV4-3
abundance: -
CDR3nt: TGCGCCAGCAGCCAACAGGGACTGGCCCAAGAGACCCAGTACTTC
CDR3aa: CASSQQGLAQETQYF

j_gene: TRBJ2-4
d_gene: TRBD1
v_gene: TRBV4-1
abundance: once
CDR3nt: TGCGCCAGCAGCCAAGAAGAGGGCTATCGACAGGGAACTAACATTCAGTACTTC
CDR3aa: CASSQEEGYRQGTNIQYF

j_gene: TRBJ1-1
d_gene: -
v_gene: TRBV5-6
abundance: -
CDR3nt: TGTGCCAGCGCCATCGGGGGGGCAAAAACTGAAGCTTTCTTT
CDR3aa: CASAIGGAKTEAFF